Listed here are 14 T cell receptor beta chains from one sample, sequenced in a study of cytomegalovirus exposure and HLA in healthy donors. Sequencing was performed with immunoSEQ multiplex PCR; in TCRdb, only in-frame clones are kept and a portion is missing. The sample has a few hundred thousand clones; over 75% are singletons. Sample: PBMCs. The receptor source for this set is a woman under 30 in good health and CMV-seronegative.

This clone was counted only a few times. This chain uses TRBV30 with TRBJ2-7, with D tentatively TRBD2 (5 bases). Germline CDR1 is GTSNPN and CDR2 is SVGIG (reference sequence). The CDR3 contains 16 residues. V gave up 4 bases and J gave up 1 base, with 20 bases separating them. The CDR3 is CAWTEFAGPHSYEQYF. Written as DNA, the CDR3 is TGTGCCTGGACGGAGTTTGCGGGCCCTCATTCCTACGAGCAGTACTTC.

This clone showed up just once. The chain carries TRBV29-1 and TRBJ2-2, with 7 bases lining up with TRBD2. Per germline, CDR1 SQVTM and CDR2 ANQGSEA. The CDR3 extends over 16 amino acids. V gave up 1 base and J gave up 2 bases; unmatched junction bases: 7. CDR3 sequence: CSVEGLGGSNTGELFF. The CDR3 DNA is TGCAGCGTTGAAGGGTTGGGCGGGAGTAACACCGGGGAGCTGTTTTTT.

The chain links TRBV28 to TRBJ2-7; 10 bases are a match to TRBD2. This CDR3 has 15 residues. The trim removed 5 bases at V and 6 bases at J, leaving 10 bases unmatched. The germline CDR1 and CDR2 sequences are MDHEN and SYDVKM. CDR3 sequence: CASSPPAGGPVEQYF. The CDR3 DNA reads TGTGCCAGCAGTCCCCCAGCGGGAGGGCCTGTCGAGCAGTACTTC.

The genes are TRBV28 and TRBJ2-7; D is perhaps TRBD1 (5 bases). Germline assignment: CDR1 MDHEN and CDR2 SYDVKM. Trimming cost V 5 bases and J 1 base, with 15 bases left between them. There are 15 residues in the CDR3. The CDR3 DNA reads as TGTGCCAGCAGTCCACGACAGTTAAATTCCTACGAGCAGTACTTC. Amino acids: CASSPRQLNSYEQYF.

The chain has TRBV28 and TRBJ1-5; 7 nucleotides agree with TRBD1. The CDR3 contains 17 residues. Germline-derived CDR1 and CDR2 are MDHEN and SYDVKM. The V gene end was trimmed by 0 bases and the J gene end by 6 bases; junction bases not matched to a gene: 11. CDR3: CASSLWTGLPGGQPQHF. The CDR3 region has the DNA TGTGCCAGCAGTTTATGGACAGGGCTCCCCGGGGGTCAGCCCCAGCATTTT.

This clone was observed a single time. The genes are TRBV11-1 and TRBJ2-1, with a possible D match to TRBD2 (6 bases). Trimming left V 5 bases short and J 8 bases short, with 22 bases between. The CDR3 has 16 amino acids. Germline V gene data show CDR1 as SGHAT and CDR2 as FQDESV (reference sequence). CDR3 region: CASSHTRETRIHEQFF. In DNA form, the CDR3 reads TGTGCCAGCAGCCACACCCGGGAGACGAGAATTCATGAGCAGTTCTTC. Supplemented by reference TRBV11-1 and TRBJ2-1, the full variable domain reads EAEVAQSPRYKITEKSQAVAFWCDPISGHATLYWYRQILGQGPELLVQFQDESVVDDSQLPKDRFSAERLKGVDSTLKIQPAELGDSAMYLCASSHTRETRIHEQFFGPGTRLTVL.

The J gene is TRBJ2-7, the V gene TRBV5-6, with D possibly TRBD1 on 6 matching bases. V lost 1 base to trimming and J lost 5 bases, with 10 bases between them. CDR1 is SGHDT and CDR2 is YYEEEE in the germline V gene. The CDR3 totals 13 residues. CDR3 sequence reads: CASSLTGFDEQYF. CDR3 nucleotide sequence: TGTGCCAGCAGCTTGACAGGGTTCGACGAGCAGTACTTC.

The V gene is TRBV2, the J gene TRBJ1-2; D is possibly TRBD1 (6 bases). From germline, CDR1 is SNHLY and CDR2 FYNNEI. This CDR3 spans 13 amino acids. The V and J ends lost 9 bases and 7 bases respectively, with 18 bases between them. CDR3 sequence (DNA): TGTGCCAGGCAACAGACCGACAGGATTGGCTACACCTTC. Amino acid sequence: CARQQTDRIGYTF.

V usage is TRBV11-2 and J usage is TRBJ2-7; the match to TRBD2 covers 7 bases. The CDR3 runs to 11 residues. Per the germline V gene, CDR1 is SGHAT and CDR2 is FQNNGV. The J segment lost 10 bases and the V segment lost 4 bases, leaving 4 bases of the junction unmatched. The CDR3 here is CASSSGGSQYF. CDR3 bases: TGTGCCAGCAGCTCAGGCGGGAGTCAGTACTTC.

The chain combines TRBV29-1 with TRBJ1-2; 8 bases agree with TRBD1. Germline CDR1 and CDR2: SQVTM and ANQGSEA. The CDR3 covers 12 residues. With V trimmed by 7 bases and J by 6 bases, 7 bases remained unmatched. The CDR3 sequence is CSASGGSDGYTF. CDR3 in DNA: TGCAGCGCCTCAGGGGGCTCGGATGGCTACACCTTC.

V gene TRBV6-6 combines with J gene TRBJ1-5; unclear D gene. The CDR3 consists of 12 residues. Trimming shortened V by 1 base and J by 6 bases, and 4 bases separated the two germline ends. CDR1 MNHNY and CDR2 SVGAGI come from the germline V gene (reference sequence). The CDR3 region is CASSYWAQPQHF. CDR3 bases: TGTGCCAGCAGTTACTGGGCTCAGCCCCAGCATTTT.

The rearrangement links TRBV28 to TRBJ2-7; 7 bases line up with TRBD2. Germline CDR1 and CDR2: MDHEN and SYDVKM. V dropped 10 bases and J dropped 3; count of bases not matched to a gene: 27. The CDR3 contains 19 residues. The CDR3 DNA reads as TGTGCCACCAGCCTAAACGCCCTGCTAGCGGAAAACCCTAACTACGAGCAGTACTTC. Translated: CATSLNALLAENPNYEQYF.

The chain links TRBV15 to TRBJ2-1, with D possibly being TRBD2 (6 bases). V lost 0 bases to trimming and J lost 7 bases, with 16 bases between them. The CDR3 length is 16 residues. Germline V lookup: CDR1 LNHNV, CDR2 YYDKDF (reference sequence). The CDR3 DNA follows: TGTGCCACCAGCAGAGAGGGGGGACGCGCGACTAATGAGCAGTTCTTC. Its translation is CATSREGGRATNEQFF.

J is TRBJ2-3 and V is TRBV7-8, with D possibly being TRBD2 (6 bases). Germline loops: CDR1 SGHVS, CDR2 FQNEAQ. V was shortened by 5 bases and J by 8 bases, with 20 bases between the two germline ends. The CDR3 loop spans 15 amino acids. CDR3 nucleotide sequence: TGTGCCAGCAGCGCCCGCCCGAGCGGAGGGATTACGCAGTATTTT. Its translation: CASSARPSGGITQYF.